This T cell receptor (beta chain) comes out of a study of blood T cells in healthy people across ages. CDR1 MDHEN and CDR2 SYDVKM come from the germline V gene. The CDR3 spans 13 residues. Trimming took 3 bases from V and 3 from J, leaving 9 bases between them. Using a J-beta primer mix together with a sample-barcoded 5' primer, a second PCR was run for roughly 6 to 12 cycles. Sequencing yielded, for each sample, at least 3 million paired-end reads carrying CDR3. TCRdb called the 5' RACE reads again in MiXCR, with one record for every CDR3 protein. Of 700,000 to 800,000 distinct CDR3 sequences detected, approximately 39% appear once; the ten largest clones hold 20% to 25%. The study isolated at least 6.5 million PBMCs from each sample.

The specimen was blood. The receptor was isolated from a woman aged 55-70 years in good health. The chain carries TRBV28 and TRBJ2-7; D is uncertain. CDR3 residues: CASSLSPIYEQYF. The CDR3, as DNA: TGTGCCAGCAGTTTGAGCCCGATCTACGAGCAGTACTTC.